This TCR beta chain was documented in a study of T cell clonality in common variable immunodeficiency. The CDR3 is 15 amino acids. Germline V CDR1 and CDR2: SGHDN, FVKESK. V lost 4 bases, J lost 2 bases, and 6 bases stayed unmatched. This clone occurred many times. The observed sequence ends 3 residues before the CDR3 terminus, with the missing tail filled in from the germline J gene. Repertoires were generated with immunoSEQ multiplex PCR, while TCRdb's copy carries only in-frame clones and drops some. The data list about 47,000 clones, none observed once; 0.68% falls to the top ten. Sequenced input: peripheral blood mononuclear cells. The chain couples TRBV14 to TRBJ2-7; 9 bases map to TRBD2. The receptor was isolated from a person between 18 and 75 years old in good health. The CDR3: CASSPRLAGTYEQYF. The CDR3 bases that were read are TGTGCCAGCAGCCCCCGCCTAGCGGGGACCTACGAG.